The 30 T cell receptor beta chains reported below all come from one sample, sequenced in a study of identical twins. TCRdb processed the 5' RACE reads anew with MiXCR; each CDR3 protein has one entry. Among 1.5 million to 2 million distinct CDR3 sequences listed, around 33% were seen once. Material: cord blood. The receptor source for this set is a newborn girl in good health.

V is TRBV6-1 and J is TRBJ2-1, with 9 bases that match TRBD1. The CDR3 is 14 amino acids. V lost 6 bases, J lost 6 bases, and 6 bases stayed unmatched. Germline V gives CDR1 MNHNS, CDR2 SASEGT. CDR3 in amino acids: CASRDRGWGNEQFF. DNA for the CDR3: TGTGCCAGCAGGGACAGGGGATGGGGCAATGAGCAGTTCTTC.

For the CDR3, the DNA is TGCGCCAGCAGCTTTTGGGGACTAGCGGGAGAGAGGGTTCCCTACAATGAGCAGTACTTC. Translation: CASSFWGLAGERVPYNEQYF. The chain has TRBV5-1 and TRBJ2-1; TRBD2 aligns across 14 bases. The end of the DNA is better explained by TRBJ2-7, so the J call may be wrong. This CDR3 spans 20 amino acids. The germline V gene has CDR1 SGHRS and CDR2 YFSETQ.

This chain joins TRBV28 and TRBJ2-6; D is unclear. V was trimmed by 5 bases and J by 2 bases, leaving 10 bases between them. The germline CDR1 and CDR2 sequences are MDHEN and SYDVKM. This CDR3 region has 15 residues. CDR3 sequence (DNA): TGTGCCAGCAGTCCGTCCAGGCCTGGGGCCAACGTCCTGACTTTC. As protein: CASSPSRPGANVLTF.

This clonotype was seen a few times. The chain links TRBV4-1 to TRBJ1-1, with 7 bases fitting TRBD1. This CDR3 spans 15 amino acids. Trimming at V came to 0 bases and at J to 1 base, leaving 2 bases not matched to a gene. Germline CDR1 is MGHRA and CDR2 is YSYEKL. The CDR3 bases are TGCGCCAGCAGCCAAGACGCAGGGGGGAACACTGAAGCTTTCTTT. It translates to CASSQDAGGNTEAFF.

The chain combines TRBV27 with TRBJ2-3, with D hard to call. The germline CDR1 and CDR2 sequences are MNHEY and SMNVEV (reference sequence). The germline V and J ends were trimmed by 2 bases and 2 bases, with 8 bases remaining between them. This CDR3 is 14 amino acids long. The DNA of the CDR3 is TGTGCCAGCAGTTTAAAGGCACCCACAGATACGCAGTATTTT. This sequence encodes CASSLKAPTDTQYF.

The genes are TRBV30 and TRBJ1-1; TRBD1 might be the D (6 bases). This CDR3 is 12 amino acids long. Trimming removed 3 bases from V and 1 base from J, with 6 bases in between. Germline V CDR1 and CDR2: GTSNPN, SVGIG (reference sequence). For the CDR3, the DNA is TGTGCCTGGAGGACAGGGAACACTGAAGCTTTCTTT. Amino acids: CAWRTGNTEAFF. The full variable domain, in which reference TRBV30 and TRBJ1-1 provide the parts outside the CDR3, is SQTIHQWPATLVQPVGSPLSLECTVEGTSNPNLYWYRQAAGRGLQLLFYSVGIGQISSEVPQNLSASRPQDRQFILSSKKLLLSDSGFYLCAWRTGNTEAFFGQGTRLTVV.

The chain is built from TRBV12-3 or TRBV12-4 and TRBJ2-2; D is undetermined. Trimming left V 2 bases short and J 7 bases short, with 11 bases between. The CDR3 runs 14 residues. The CDR3 reads CASSLRLGIGELFF. In DNA form, the CDR3 reads TGTGCCAGCAGTTTACGACTGGGCATCGGGGAGCTGTTTTTT.

The J gene is TRBJ2-1, the V gene TRBV6-2 or TRBV6-3, with D perhaps given as TRBD1 or TRBD2 (5 bases each). Per the germline V gene, CDR1 is MNHEY and CDR2 is SVGEGT. Trimming left V 6 bases short and J 14 bases short, with 14 bases between. The CDR3 contains 11 residues. For the CDR3, the DNA is TGTGCCAGCAGCCCGGGACCCACCAAGTTCTTC. It codes for CASSPGPTKFF.

J is TRBJ2-3 and V is TRBV28; D is undetermined. This CDR3 contains 14 residues. Per the germline V gene, CDR1 is MDHEN and CDR2 is SYDVKM. The ends were cut back, 6 bases at V and 4 bases at J, with 14 bases in the middle. CDR3: CASSPTWGADTQYF. The CDR3, as DNA: TGTGCCAGCAGCCCAACGTGGGGTGCAGATACGCAGTATTTT.

In its sample, this clonotype was seen once. The J gene is TRBJ1-1, the V gene TRBV20-1; 7 nucleotides line up with TRBD1. There are 14 residues in the CDR3. Germline assignment: CDR1 DFQATT and CDR2 SNEGSKA (reference sequence). J lost 3 bases, V lost 3 bases, and 7 bases had no gene match. CDR3 sequence: CSARSTGADTEAFF. The CDR3 bases are TGCAGTGCTAGGAGTACAGGGGCCGACACTGAAGCTTTCTTT.

V usage is TRBV10-3 and J usage is TRBJ2-5; TRBD2 is a possible D gene (5 bases). Trimming removed 6 bases at V and 5 bases at J, with 16 bases between. This CDR3 is 14 amino acids long. CDR1 and CDR2 from the germline V gene are ENHRY and SYGVKD. This CDR3 reads CAIRTNGERETQYF. The CDR3 region has the DNA TGTGCCATCAGGACTAACGGGGAGAGGGAGACCCAGTACTTC.

The chain recombines TRBV19 with TRBJ1-6; 10 bases map to TRBD1. Germline CDR1 is LNHDA and CDR2 is SQIVND (reference sequence). Trimming removed 7 bases from V and 7 bases from J; junction bases left unmatched: 4. The CDR3 is 14 amino acids. CDR3 protein: CASTRTGGNSPLHF. For the CDR3, the DNA is TGTGCCAGTACCCGGACAGGGGGGAATTCACCCCTCCACTTT. Based on the CDR3 plus reference TRBV19 and TRBJ1-6, the full variable domain is DGGITQSPKYLFRKEGQNVTLSCEQNLNHDAMYWYRQDPGQGLRLIYYSQIVNDFQKGDIAEGYSVSREKKESFPLTVTSAQKNPTAFYLCASTRTGGNSPLHFGNGTRLTVT.

This clonotype has only a few counts. The chain is built from TRBV7-6 and TRBJ2-4; tentatively, D is TRBD1 or TRBD2 (5 bases each). The CDR3 runs 19 residues. In germline, CDR1 is SGHVS, CDR2 FNYEAQ. V was pared by 0 bases and J by 3 bases, with 21 bases between. The CDR3 protein is CASSLAMRGPPQIKNIQYF. The DNA of the CDR3 is TGTGCCAGCAGCTTAGCGATGAGGGGACCCCCCCAAATCAAAAACATTCAGTACTTC.

The chain carries TRBV21-1 and TRBJ2-5. The tail of the sequence fits TRBJ2-7 better, so the J call may be wrong. TRBV21-1 is recorded as a pseudogene. The CDR3 is 15 residues long. The CDR3 coding sequence is TGTGCCAGCAGCAAAGGAATCCAGAGTCGATACGAGCAGTACTTC. This gives the protein CASSKGIQSRYEQYF.

The chain has TRBV5-4 and TRBJ1-1; 8 positions agree with TRBD1. CDR1 SGHNT and CDR2 YYREEE come from the germline V gene (reference sequence). Trimming at V came to 2 bases and at J to 3 bases, leaving 3 bases not matched to a gene. The CDR3 totals 14 residues. The DNA of the CDR3 is TGTGCCAGCAGCTTTTCGGACAGGGACACTGAAGCTTTCTTT. Its protein is CASSFSDRDTEAFF. Drawing the rest from reference TRBV5-4 and TRBJ1-1, the complete variable domain is ETGVTQSPTHLIKTRGQQVTLRCSSQSGHNTVSWYQQALGQGPQFIFQYYREEENGRGNFPPRFSGLQFPNYSSELNVNALELDDSALYLCASSFSDRDTEAFFGQGTRLTVV.

V gene TRBV3-1 combines with J gene TRBJ2-7; maybe TRBD2 (6 bases). With 5 bases removed from V and 7 bases from J, the gap between germline ends came to 18 bases. The germline CDR1 and CDR2 sequences are LGHDT and YNNKEL (reference sequence). This CDR3 contains 14 residues. The CDR3 sequence is CASSYQGGGNEQYF. The CDR3 region has the DNA TGTGCCAGCAGCTACCAGGGAGGAGGAAATGAGCAGTACTTC.

This clonotype was seen more than once but under ten times. The chain has TRBV28 and TRBJ2-5; a possible D gene is TRBD2 (5 bases). Deletions cut 0 bases from V and 11 bases from J, with 10 bases between. Looked up from germline, CDR1 is MDHEN and CDR2 is SYDVKM. The CDR3 loop spans 12 amino acids. CDR3: CASSLWVGEQYF. CDR3 nucleotide sequence: TGTGCCAGCAGTTTATGGGTCGGGGAGCAGTACTTC.

To note about this clonotype: A much bigger clone sits one base away, suggesting this may be a read error. V usage is TRBV20-1 and J usage is TRBJ2-3, with D possibly being TRBD2 (6 bases). Germline V gene sequence: CDR1 DFQATT, CDR2 SNEGSKA (reference sequence). Trimming removed 3 bases at V and 1 base at J, with 11 bases between. This CDR3 is built from 14 residues. Here the CDR3 DNA reads TGCAGTGCTAGCCGGGCTAGCGGCACAGATACGCAGTATTTT. As protein: CSASRASGTDTQYF.

J is TRBJ1-5 and V is TRBV6-5; weak D call: TRBD1 (6 bases). V was trimmed by 0 bases and J by 2 bases, leaving 8 bases between them. The CDR3 consists of 15 residues. Per germline, CDR1 MNHEY and CDR2 SVGAGI. This chain's CDR3 is CASSYSSGGNQPQHF. Written as DNA, the CDR3 is TGTGCCAGCAGTTACTCTTCAGGGGGCAATCAGCCCCAGCATTTT.

This clonotype was found a few times. The V gene is TRBV28, the J gene TRBJ2-4; 9 bases agree with TRBD1. Trimming removed 4 bases from V and 13 bases from J; junction bases left unmatched: 11. Germline CDR1 and CDR2: MDHEN and SYDVKM. The CDR3 sequence is 14 residues long. Here the CDR3 DNA reads TGTGCCAGCAGTTGGTTACAGGGGGCTAGAGAGCAGTACTTC. Its translation is CASSWLQGAREQYF.

As concerns this clonotype: A junction end diverges from the germline sequence, so it may reflect a read error. The chain joins TRBV6-2 or TRBV6-3 to TRBJ1-5; D is perhaps TRBD1 (5 bases). The CDR3 extends over 17 amino acids. Germline assignment: CDR1 MNHEY and CDR2 SVGEGT. The CDR3 sequence: CASRLSDGEGRNRPQHF. CDR3 DNA: TGTGCCAGCAGATTGTCGGATGGAGAGGGGCGCAATCGGCCCCAGCATTTT.

A few counts support this clonotype. The gene calls are TRBV5-5 and TRBJ2-5, with a tentative D call TRBD1 (5 bases). The DNA end favors TRBJ2-7, so the J call may be wrong. This CDR3 comprises 12 residues. The germline gives CDR1 SGHKS, CDR2 YYEKEE (reference sequence). CDR3 in DNA: TGTGCCAGCAGCTCCCACAGGTACGAGCAGTACTTC. Translation: CASSSHRYEQYF.

The sample holds many counts of this clonotype. The V and J genes are TRBV7-2 and TRBJ1-2, with D unresolved. This CDR3 spans 20 amino acids. Trimming shortened V by 2 bases and J by 4 bases, and 29 bases separated the two germline ends. The germline gives CDR1 SGHTA, CDR2 FQGNSA. The CDR3 here is CASSLYMERVSPTRSYGYTF. As DNA, the CDR3 is TGTGCCAGCAGCTTATATATGGAAAGGGTCAGCCCCACGAGATCCTATGGCTACACCTTC.

V and J are TRBV27 and TRBJ1-5, with a weak D call TRBD1 (6 bases). The CDR3 length is 14 residues. Trimming removed 8 bases at V and 3 bases at J, with 14 bases between. The germline gives CDR1 MNHEY, CDR2 SMNVEV (reference sequence). The CDR3 region has the DNA TGTGCCAGCTCGAACGACAGGTTCAATCAGCCCCAGCATTTT. Amino acid sequence: CASSNDRFNQPQHF.

This clonotype was seen more than once but under ten times. This chain joins TRBV11-2 and TRBJ1-6; tentatively, D is TRBD1 (5 bases). Trimming removed 5 bases at V and 4 bases at J, with 15 bases between. This CDR3 spans 16 amino acids. Germline lookup yields CDR1 SGHAT and CDR2 FQNNGV. CDR3 nucleotides: TGTGCCAGCAGCCTAGGGTGGGGCTCATATAATTCACCCCTCCACTTT. Protein product: CASSLGWGSYNSPLHF. The entire variable domain, with the rest obtained from reference TRBV11-2 and TRBJ1-6, is as follows: EAGVAQSPRYKIIEKRQSVAFWCNPISGHATLYWYQQILGQGPKLLIQFQNNGVVDDSQLPKDRFSAERLKGVDSTLKIQPAKLEDSAVYLCASSLGWGSYNSPLHFGNGTRLTVT.

There are a few counts of this clonotype. The chain recombines TRBV7-9 with TRBJ2-1; tentative D call: TRBD2 (6 bases). Trimming cost V 3 bases and J 10 bases, with 16 bases left between them. The germline gives CDR1 SEHNR, CDR2 FQNEAQ (reference sequence). CDR3 length: 14 residues. For the CDR3, the DNA is TGTGCCAGCAGCTTCCCTACCTCAGGGAGGGAGCAGTTCTTC. Its protein product is CASSFPTSGREQFF.

The genes are TRBV3-1 and TRBJ2-7; TRBD2 might be the D (6 bases). The germline V and J ends were trimmed by 1 base and 5 bases, with 12 bases remaining between them. Germline V gene lookup returns CDR1 LGHDT and CDR2 YNNKEL (reference sequence). The CDR3 spans 14 residues. This CDR3 is CASSQAPSVHEQYF. The CDR3 nucleotides read TGTGCCAGCAGCCAAGCTCCTAGCGTTCACGAGCAGTACTTC.

This clonotype was found a few times. The chain is built from TRBV6-5 and TRBJ1-4; D is undetermined. The CDR3 runs to 15 residues. The germline CDR1 and CDR2 sequences are MNHEY and SVGAGI. V lost 1 base, J lost 8 bases, and 14 bases lay in between. The CDR3 region has the DNA TGTGCCAGCAGTTACTTTTCCGGGAGCGGGGAAAAACTGTTTTTT. Translated: CASSYFSGSGEKLFF.

In this sample, this clonotype turned up many times. The chain joins TRBV29-1 to TRBJ2-7; D perhaps matches TRBD2 (6 bases). The CDR3 is 13 residues long. The V and J ends lost 4 bases and 4 bases respectively, with 14 bases between them. Germline values: CDR1 SQVTM, CDR2 ANQGSEA. This CDR3 is CSVGRGFRYEQYF. Written as DNA, the CDR3 is TGCAGCGTTGGGAGGGGATTTCGGTACGAGCAGTACTTC.

The chain links TRBV6-1 to TRBJ1-5; D not certain. Germline lookup yields CDR1 MNHNS and CDR2 SASEGT. This CDR3 comprises 16 residues. Trimming removed 3 bases at V and 0 bases at J, with 12 bases between. This chain's CDR3 is CASSDGRRYSNQPQHF. Here the CDR3 DNA reads TGTGCCAGCAGTGATGGGAGACGGTATAGCAATCAGCCCCAGCATTTT.